This TCR beta chain was captured by sequencing in a study of T cell responses to AZD1222 COVID-19 vaccine. General study results and limits: Repertoires were sampled only after the peak T cell response. In a largely white British group with more females than males, clonal diversity was possibly underestimated. Just a handful of AZD1222 recipients were seropositive at baseline.

The germline gives CDR1 DFQATT, CDR2 SNEGSKA (reference sequence). J gave up 7 bases and V 6 bases, and 5 bases lay outside the gene matches. This CDR3 is 11 amino acids long. This clone has only one observation. Its antigen is not identified. Assay: immunoSEQ multiplex PCR; the TCRdb copy retains only in-frame clones and omits some. The sample holds about 69,000 clones; 80% are singletons and the top ten take about 14%. The receptor comes from an adult who received the AZD1222 COVID-19 vaccine. This sequence joins TRBV20-1 and TRBJ1-1; TRBD1 matches 7 bases. This specimen consisted of peripheral blood, obtained 28 days after the second AZD1222 dose. The CDR3 protein is CSAQGGREAFF. The CDR3 DNA follows: TGCAGTGCGCAGGGGGGGCGTGAAGCTTTCTTT.